The entry below gives a single T cell receptor beta chain sequence along with its context. This CDR3 comprises 14 residues. Trimming at V came to 4 bases and at J to 7 bases, leaving 9 bases not matched to a gene. The germline V gene has CDR1 SGHDT and CDR2 YYEEEE. The repertoire was sequenced with immunoSEQ multiplex PCR; TCRdb's copy has only in-frame clones and lacks some. The sample lists under 200,000 clones; almost 80% were seen once. The data belong to a study of blood T cell repertoires in COVID-19. The overall study: Researchers got acute and convalescent COVID-19 samples from the United States, Italy and Spain. Sources were T cells, B-cell-depleted T cells, or PBMCs; the material itself was cDNA or gDNA.

This sequence joins TRBV5-6 and TRBJ2-5, with 8 bases fitting TRBD1. The source is a man in his sixties with active or convalescent COVID-19. The sample taken for sequencing was peripheral blood. The CDR3, as DNA: TGTGCCAGCAGCCCGGGACAGGCCCAGAGGACCCAGTACTTC. Its protein is CASSPGQAQRTQYF.